This T cell receptor beta chain was identified in a study of cytomegalovirus exposure and HLA in healthy donors. In the PCR, 60 Vbeta and 13 Jbeta primers were used. Clones were sequenced by immunoSEQ multiplex PCR, and TCRdb holds only the in-frame ones, with some missing. The sample records approximately 150,000 clones, 84% being singletons. General study findings and limits: Using the classifier, cytomegalovirus status was reportedly diagnosed with high specificity and sensitivity.

In germline, CDR1 is SQVTM, CDR2 ANQGSEA. The CDR3 has 16 residues. Trimming took 7 bases from V and 8 from J; bases not matched to a gene: 14. A note on this clone: The antigen is unknown.

This chain joins TRBV29-1 and TRBJ2-5, with 15 nucleotides matching TRBD2. The receptor was derived from a man aged 25 to 45 in good health and CMV-seronegative. Sequences were obtained from PBMCs. This CDR3 is CSGYLGLAGGQGTQYF. The CDR3 DNA follows: TGCAGCGGCTACCTGGGACTAGCGGGGGGACAAGGAACCCAGTACTTC.